The 18 T cell receptor beta chains below were found in one sample sequenced in a study of blood T cell repertoires in COVID-19. The data were produced by immunoSEQ multiplex PCR, yet TCRdb's version contains in-frame clones alone and is incomplete. This sample has hundreds of thousands of clones, with around 90% found just once. Material: peripheral blood. These receptors originate from a woman in her late teens or twenties with acute or convalescent COVID-19.

Written as DNA, the CDR3 is TGTGCCAGCAGCTTCATGTCCGGACAGGGGGCGGACTATGGCTACACCTTC. Translation gives CASSFMSGQGADYGYTF. The rearrangement uses TRBV5-5 and TRBJ1-2, with TRBD1 matching 11 bases. Germline-derived CDR1 and CDR2 are SGHKS and YYEKEE (reference sequence). The length of the CDR3 is 17 residues. J was trimmed by 3 bases and V by 2 bases; bases with no gene match: 9.

This clone was seen a few times. The J gene is TRBJ1-2, the V gene TRBV4-3; 7 bases fit TRBD1. Germline loops: CDR1 LGHNA, CDR2 YSLEER. This CDR3 has 15 amino acids. Trimming at V came to 3 bases and at J to 0 bases, leaving 4 bases not matched to a gene. The CDR3 sequence: CASSQYRGPNYGYTF. The CDR3 nucleotides are TGCGCCAGCAGCCAGTACAGGGGACCTAACTATGGCTACACCTTC.

This chain links TRBV7-6 with TRBJ2-1; TRBD1 matches at 8 bases. CDR1 SGHVS and CDR2 FNYEAQ come from the germline V gene. V was clipped by 5 bases and J by 6 bases; unmatched bases: 9. CDR3 size: 15 residues. The CDR3 sequence: CASSRDRGIGNEQFF. The CDR3 DNA reads as TGTGCCAGCAGCCGAGACAGGGGTATAGGCAATGAGCAGTTCTTC.

The CDR3 loop reads CASSHGAGDYEQYF. In DNA, the CDR3 is TGTGCCAGCAGCCATGGAGCGGGGGACTACGAGCAGTACTTC. The chain joins TRBV3-1 (or the pseudogene TRBV3-2) to TRBJ2-7; TRBD2 matches at 8 bases. V lost 3 bases and J lost 3; bases outside the gene matches: 4. This CDR3 is 14 amino acids long. CDR1 LGHDT and CDR2 YNNKEL come from the germline V gene (reference sequence).

The V gene is TRBV5-1, the J gene TRBJ1-4; D remains unclear. The V gene lost 5 bases and the J gene lost 0 bases, with 8 bases spanning the gap. Germline V CDR1 and CDR2: SGHRS, YFSETQ. The CDR3 is 14 amino acids. The CDR3 is CASRFLATNEKLFF. The CDR3 nucleotides read TGCGCCAGCAGGTTCCTTGCAACTAATGAAAAACTGTTTTTT.

The J gene is TRBJ1-5, the V gene TRBV6-2 or TRBV6-3; weak D call: TRBD1 (6 bases). The CDR3 sequence is 14 residues long. Trimming removed 4 bases at V and 4 bases at J, with 11 bases between. From germline, CDR1 is MNHEY and CDR2 SVGEGT. As DNA, the CDR3 is TGTGCCAGCAGTTTCCACAGGGAGAATCAGCCCCAGCATTTT. Translation: CASSFHRENQPQHF.

With regard to this clone: The identical CDR3 is also encoded by other nucleotide sequences in the sample. The chain joins TRBV12-3 or TRBV12-4 to TRBJ1-2, with 7 bases aligning to TRBD1. With V trimmed by 5 bases and J by 4 bases, 4 bases remained unmatched. This CDR3 has 13 residues. The DNA for the CDR3 is TGTGCCAGCAGTCTACAGGGGCCCTATGGCTACACCTTC. Translated, it gives CASSLQGPYGYTF.

The chain joins TRBV29-1 to TRBJ1-2; 7 nucleotides align to TRBD1. This CDR3 spans 12 amino acids. Germline values: CDR1 SQVTM, CDR2 ANQGSEA. Losses at the gene ends were 4 bases for V and 4 bases for J; bases not matched to a gene: 3. The CDR3 loop reads CSVVGQPYGYTF. As DNA, the CDR3 is TGCAGCGTTGTGGGACAGCCCTATGGCTACACCTTC.

The chain combines TRBV6-5 with TRBJ2-1, with D possibly TRBD2 on 7 matching bases. Germline V lookup: CDR1 MNHEY, CDR2 SVGAGI. Deletions cut 2 bases from V and 4 bases from J, with 15 bases between. There are 16 residues in the CDR3. CDR3 residues: CASSYALRGGYNEQFF. The CDR3 DNA reads as TGTGCCAGCAGTTACGCCCTAAGGGGGGGGTACAATGAGCAGTTCTTC.

The J gene is TRBJ2-1, the V gene TRBV7-3; 8 bases align to TRBD2. The junction had 9 bases not matched to a gene; V was cut back by 5 bases and J by 3 bases. The V gene's germline CDR1 is SGHTA and CDR2 FQGTGA. This CDR3 comprises 16 residues. CDR3 DNA: TGTGCCAGCAGCGAATCAGCGGGGGACCTCTACAATGAGCAGTTCTTC. This encodes CASSESAGDLYNEQFF.

This clone was seen only a few times. The chain carries TRBV29-1 and TRBJ1-5; the D is unclear. The CDR3 has 14 residues. CDR1 SQVTM and CDR2 ANQGSEA come from the germline V gene. V lost 4 bases, J lost 0 bases, and 10 bases lay in between. CDR3: CSVGSENSNQPQHF. The CDR3 DNA reads TGCAGCGTTGGGAGCGAAAATAGCAATCAGCCCCAGCATTTT. The whole variable domain, remainder taken from reference TRBV29-1 and TRBJ1-5, is SAVISQKPSRDICQRGTSLTIQCQVDSQVTMMFWYRQQPGQSLTLIATANQGSEATYESGFVIDKFPISRPNLTFSTLTVSNMSPEDSSIYLCSVGSENSNQPQHFGDGTRLSIL.

The rearrangement joins TRBV5-1 to TRBJ1-1, with a possible D match to TRBD1 (5 bases). The CDR3 totals 18 residues. CDR1 SGHRS and CDR2 YFSETQ come from the germline V gene. The V end was cut by 0 bases, the J end by 2 bases, with 20 bases between. CDR3 loop: CASSLVLTGPTVNTEAFF. CDR3 DNA: TGCGCCAGCAGCTTGGTTCTCACGGGCCCGACAGTAAACACTGAAGCTTTCTTT.

This clone was detected a few times. The chain carries TRBV24-1 and TRBJ2-5, with 7 bases aligning to TRBD1. The CDR3 is 16 residues long. Germline trimming cut 1 base from V and 4 bases from J; bases unmatched to any gene: 8. Per germline, CDR1 KGHDR and CDR2 SFDVKD. CDR3 sequence (DNA): TGTGCCACCAGTGATTTAGAAGGGGGCGCGTCAGAGACCCAGTACTTC. Its protein is CATSDLEGGASETQYF.

V and J are TRBV7-2 and TRBJ2-1; 9 nucleotides align to TRBD1. The CDR3 has 16 amino acids. Germline CDR1 SGHTA, CDR2 FQGNSA. The trim removed 2 bases at V and 5 bases at J, leaving 7 bases unmatched. In DNA, the CDR3 is TGTGCCAGCAGCTTACCGGACAGGGGTTATGACAATGAGCAGTTCTTC. Translated: CASSLPDRGYDNEQFF.

Only one count was recorded for this clone. The chain combines TRBV7-2 with TRBJ2-3; D ambiguous. CDR1 is SGHTA, CDR2 FQGNSA, per germline. The CDR3 runs to 14 residues. Deletions cut 1 base from V and 0 bases from J, with 5 bases between. This chain's CDR3 is CASSLEHSTDTQYF. In DNA form, the CDR3 reads TGTGCCAGCAGCTTAGAGCACAGCACAGATACGCAGTATTTT.

The gene calls are TRBV7-2 and TRBJ2-1; D may be TRBD2 (5 bases). Deletions cut 7 bases from V and 7 bases from J, with 14 bases between. CDR3 length: 13 amino acids. Germline CDR1 is SGHTA and CDR2 is FQGNSA. The chain's CDR3 is CASTRARGNEQFF. The CDR3 DNA follows: TGTGCCAGCACCCGGGCCCGAGGGAATGAGCAGTTCTTC.

This chain links TRBV7-2 with TRBJ2-1, with 9 bases aligning to TRBD2. V gave up 3 bases and J gave up 15 bases; unmatched junction bases: 9. Germline-derived CDR1 and CDR2 are SGHTA and FQGNSA. The CDR3 is 13 amino acids. The CDR3 spells CASSFKAGGGLFF. The CDR3 coding sequence is TGTGCCAGCAGCTTCAAGGCGGGGGGGGGTCTGTTCTTC. Using reference TRBV7-2 and TRBJ2-1 for the parts outside the CDR3, the full variable domain is GAGVSQSPSNKVTEKGKDVELRCDPISGHTALYWYRQSLGQGLEFLIYFQGNSAPDKSGLPSDRFSAERTGGSVSTLTIQRTQQEDSAVYLCASSFKAGGGLFFGPGTRLTVL.

This clone was found once. V is TRBV2 and J is TRBJ2-3; 7 bases line up with TRBD2. V dropped 10 bases and J dropped 4; count of bases not matched to a gene: 5. The germline V gene has CDR1 SNHLY and CDR2 FYNNEI. CDR3 length: 12 residues. The CDR3 DNA reads as TGTGCCACCGACGCGGGGGCAGATACGCAGTATTTT. It specifies CATDAGADTQYF. Based on the CDR3 plus reference TRBV2 and TRBJ2-3, the full variable domain is EPEVTQTPSHQVTQMGQEVILRCVPISNHLYFYWYRQILGQKVEFLVSFYNNEISEKSEIFDDQFSVERPDGSNFTLKIRSTKLEDSAMYFCATDAGADTQYFGPGTRLTVL.